The 27 T cell receptor beta chains listed next were all sequenced from one sample in a study of shared clonotypes between healthy human individuals. TCRdb keeps only in-frame clones here, not all; method: immunoSEQ multiplex PCR. This sample has about 470,000 clones; about four fifths occur once, and the top ten carry less than 15%. Sequenced input: PBMCs. All receptors derive from a woman between 35 and 50 years old in good health. Some clones in this sample may be carry-over from other donors' samples.

CDR3 in DNA: TGTGCCAGCTCACCACTGCGACAGGTGAAAACCGGGGAGCTGTTTTTT. Translating gives CASSPLRQVKTGELFF. This chain uses TRBV18 with TRBJ2-2; TRBD1 might be the D (6 bases). The CDR3 length is 16 residues. In germline, CDR1 is KGHSH, CDR2 LQKENI. V shed 1 base and J shed 5 bases, with 14 bases lying between them.

The J gene is TRBJ2-2, the V gene TRBV5-5; D is undetermined. V was pared by 1 base and J by 0 bases, with 10 bases between. CDR3 length: 16 residues. In germline, CDR1 is SGHKS, CDR2 YYEKEE (reference sequence). The CDR3 DNA follows: TGTGCCAGCAGCTTGCAAGTGCCCGCGAACACCGGGGAGCTGTTTTTT. Its protein is CASSLQVPANTGELFF.

CDR3 protein: CASSLWDRGSQETQYF. In nucleotides, the CDR3 is TGTGCCAGCAGCTTATGGGACAGGGGGTCTCAAGAGACCCAGTACTTC. The chain employs TRBV11-2 and TRBJ2-5; 11 bases match TRBD1. J was trimmed by 2 bases and V by 2 bases; bases with no gene match: 4. The germline V gene has CDR1 SGHAT and CDR2 FQNNGV. The CDR3 is 16 amino acids.

CDR3 sequence: CAWDAGTSGIPYEQYF. The CDR3 region has the DNA TGTGCCTGGGATGCCGGAACTAGCGGGATCCCCTACGAGCAGTACTTC. V gene TRBV30 combines with J gene TRBJ2-7; TRBD2 agrees at 10 bases. The CDR3 is made up of 16 amino acids. Germline V gene data show CDR1 as GTSNPN and CDR2 as SVGIG (reference sequence). Unmatched junction bases numbered 12, after V lost 5 bases and J lost 2 bases. Full variable domain (rest looked up from reference TRBV30 and TRBJ2-7): SQTIHQWPATLVQPVGSPLSLECTVEGTSNPNLYWYRQAAGRGLQLLFYSVGIGQISSEVPQNLSASRPQDRQFILSSKKLLLSDSGFYLCAWDAGTSGIPYEQYFGPGTRLTVT.

V and J are TRBV5-5 and TRBJ1-1, with D unclear. The CDR3 sequence is 15 residues long. Germline V lookup: CDR1 SGHKS, CDR2 YYEKEE (reference sequence). Between the trimmed V and J ends, which lost 1 base and 1 base, there was a span of 11 bases. DNA for the CDR3: TGTGCCAGCAGCTTGAGCCCGTTGTCGAACACTGAAGCTTTCTTT. Translation gives CASSLSPLSNTEAFF.

In its sample, this clone was seen a few times. The J gene is TRBJ2-1, the V gene TRBV5-4; D is perhaps TRBD1 (6 bases). V lost 1 base and J lost 9, with 14 bases in between. This CDR3 spans 14 amino acids. CDR1 and CDR2 from the germline V gene are SGHNT and YYREEE (reference sequence). The CDR3 DNA is TGTGCCAGCAGCTTGTCCGGACAGACGGGTGAGCAGTTCTTC. It codes for CASSLSGQTGEQFF.

V gene TRBV30 combines with J gene TRBJ1-1, with D unclear. The germline V gene encodes CDR1 GTSNPN and CDR2 SVGIG (reference sequence). The CDR3 is made up of 14 amino acids. With 1 base removed from V and 8 bases from J, the gap between germline ends came to 17 bases. The chain's CDR3 is CAWSDPPATEEAFF. As DNA, the CDR3 is TGTGCCTGGAGTGACCCGCCGGCCACCGAGGAAGCTTTCTTT.

In regard to this clone: Being one base from a much bigger clone, this may be a read error. V gene TRBV10-3 combines with J gene TRBJ1-2; D call uncertain. Per the germline V gene, CDR1 is ENHRY and CDR2 is SYGVKD. The CDR3 sequence is 13 residues long. V lost 1 base and J lost 0, with 3 bases in between. CDR3 sequence reads: CAISEYPNYGYTF. CDR3 sequence (DNA): TGTGCCATCAGTGAGTACCCTAACTATGGCTACACCTTC.

Only one count was recorded for this clone. This chain connects TRBV5-1 to TRBJ1-4; D not certain. Germline-derived CDR1 and CDR2 are SGHRS and YFSETQ. The CDR3 loop spans 17 amino acids. V lost 0 bases and J 3 bases, leaving 15 bases between the germline ends. Here the CDR3 reads CASSLGPTVISNEKLFF. CDR3 DNA: TGCGCCAGCAGCTTGGGCCCTACTGTGATATCTAATGAAAAACTGTTTTTT.

This sequence joins TRBV6-5 and TRBJ2-5; D possibly matches TRBD1 or TRBD2 (5 bases each). CDR3 size: 13 residues. Between the trimmed V and J ends, which lost 5 bases and 6 bases, there was a span of 13 bases. The germline CDR1 and CDR2 sequences are MNHEY and SVGAGI. The CDR3 spells CASSQLGEKTQYF. The CDR3 nucleotides read TGTGCCAGCAGTCAGCTAGGGGAGAAGACCCAGTACTTC.

The table lists this clone with a few counts. The chain links TRBV29-1 to TRBJ2-5, with unresolved D. The CDR3 consists of 13 residues. V gave up 2 bases and J gave up 5 bases, with 12 bases separating them. Germline V gives CDR1 SQVTM, CDR2 ANQGSEA. This chain's CDR3 is CSVESHLGETQYF. The CDR3 coding sequence is TGCAGCGTTGAATCCCATTTAGGGGAGACCCAGTACTTC.

This chain links TRBV6-1 with TRBJ1-5, with D hard to call. This CDR3 has 16 amino acids. Germline CDR1 reads MNHNS; CDR2 reads SASEGT. V was pared by 4 bases and J by 4 bases, with 17 bases between. The CDR3 loop is CASSAIPGPANQPQHF. The CDR3, as DNA: TGTGCCAGCAGTGCCATCCCGGGTCCAGCGAATCAGCCCCAGCATTTT.

This clone appeared a few times. The chain joins TRBV7-2 to TRBJ2-7; TRBD2 agrees at 11 bases. Germline-derived CDR1 and CDR2 are SGHTA and FQGNSA. This CDR3 has 15 residues. V lost 1 base, J lost 3 bases, and 2 bases stayed unmatched. For the CDR3, the DNA is TGTGCCAGCAGCTTAGTAGCGGGAGGGATCTACGAGCAGTACTTC. Its protein product is CASSLVAGGIYEQYF.

The chain couples TRBV11-2 to TRBJ2-7, with no clear D. V was trimmed by 0 bases and J by 6 bases, leaving 18 bases between them. Germline V gives CDR1 SGHAT, CDR2 FQNNGV. This CDR3 is built from 16 residues. The CDR3 protein is CASSLDFWKSPVEQYF. DNA for the CDR3: TGTGCCAGCAGCTTAGATTTCTGGAAATCCCCCGTCGAGCAGTACTTC. The whole variable domain, remainder taken from reference TRBV11-2 and TRBJ2-7, is EAGVAQSPRYKIIEKRQSVAFWCNPISGHATLYWYQQILGQGPKLLIQFQNNGVVDDSQLPKDRFSAERLKGVDSTLKIQPAKLEDSAVYLCASSLDFWKSPVEQYFGPGTRLTVT.

The rearrangement joins TRBV5-4 to TRBJ2-7; no reliable D call. CDR1 and CDR2 from the germline V gene are SGHNT and YYREEE (reference sequence). The CDR3 has 14 residues. Trimming removed 0 bases at V and 7 bases at J, with 14 bases between. The CDR3, as DNA: TGTGCCAGCAGCTTGGATGTGGTTAGTCGGGAGCAGTACTTC. It yields the protein CASSLDVVSREQYF. The full variable domain, its missing parts supplied by reference TRBV5-4 and TRBJ2-7, is ETGVTQSPTHLIKTRGQQVTLRCSSQSGHNTVSWYQQALGQGPQFIFQYYREEENGRGNFPPRFSGLQFPNYSSELNVNALELDDSALYLCASSLDVVSREQYFGPGTRLTVT.

The V gene is TRBV7-9, the J gene TRBJ1-2; 7 bases align to TRBD1. In germline, CDR1 is SEHNR, CDR2 FQNEAQ (reference sequence). The V gene end was trimmed by 5 bases and the J gene end by 3 bases; junction bases not matched to a gene: 6. This CDR3 comprises 14 residues. CDR3 region: CASSPWTGDYGYTF. CDR3 sequence (DNA): TGTGCCAGCAGCCCCTGGACAGGCGACTATGGCTACACCTTC. Together with reference TRBV7-9 and TRBJ1-2, the CDR3 gives the full variable domain: DTGVSQNPRHKITKRGQNVTFRCDPISEHNRLYWYRQTLGQGPEFLTYFQNEAQLEKSRLLSDRFSAERPKGSFSTLEIQRTEQGDSAMYLCASSPWTGDYGYTFGSGTRLTVV.

About this clone: Distinct nucleotide sequences in the sample also encode this CDR3. V is TRBV19 and J is TRBJ2-2; D is perhaps TRBD1 or TRBD2 (5 bases each). The CDR3 has 14 residues. CDR1 is LNHDA and CDR2 is SQIVND in the germline V gene (reference sequence). The V end lost 3 bases, the J end lost 5 bases, and 10 bases lay between the germline ends. CDR3 nucleotides: TGTGCCAGTAGTATTGGGGGTGCGACCGGGGAGCTGTTTTTT. Amino acids: CASSIGGATGELFF. The full variable domain, with the rest looked up from reference TRBV19 and TRBJ2-2, is DGGITQSPKYLFRKEGQNVTLSCEQNLNHDAMYWYRQDPGQGLRLIYYSQIVNDFQKGDIAEGYSVSREKKESFPLTVTSAQKNPTAFYLCASSIGGATGELFFGEGSRLTVL.

The V and J genes are TRBV29-1 and TRBJ2-7; D not resolved. CDR3 length: 14 residues. Germline V gene data show CDR1 as SQVTM and CDR2 as ANQGSEA. The ends were cut back, 6 bases at V and 0 bases at J, with 15 bases in the middle. CDR3 loop: CSVKRRADSYEQYF. The CDR3 region has the DNA TGCAGCGTCAAACGTCGGGCGGACTCCTACGAGCAGTACTTC.

This CDR3 is CATSQGARQLGEKLFF. The CDR3 nucleotides are TGTGCCACATCCCAGGGTGCGAGACAGTTGGGAGAAAAACTGTTTTTT. V gene TRBV19 combines with J gene TRBJ1-4, with D possibly being TRBD1 (5 bases). The CDR3 is 16 amino acids. The V gene's germline CDR1 is LNHDA and CDR2 SQIVND (reference sequence). With 10 bases removed from V and 8 bases from J, the gap between germline ends came to 26 bases.

A single count supports this clone. This chain links TRBV7-8 with TRBJ2-5, with 8 bases that match TRBD2. This CDR3 has 14 amino acids. Looked up from germline, CDR1 is SGHVS and CDR2 is FQNEAQ. With 4 bases clipped from V and 4 bases from J, the junction kept 5 bases outside the gene matches. Here the CDR3 reads CASSSGLASETQYF. The CDR3 nucleotides are TGTGCCAGCAGCTCAGGACTAGCCTCAGAGACCCAGTACTTC.

On this clone: The same CDR3 can be traced to other DNA sequences in this sample. V and J are TRBV18 and TRBJ1-1; 7 nucleotides align to TRBD1. Looked up from germline, CDR1 is KGHSH and CDR2 is LQKENI. V shed 1 base and J 2 bases; nucleotides not matched to a gene: 4. The CDR3 totals 15 residues. The CDR3: CASSPQKGANTEAFF. In DNA, the CDR3 is TGTGCCAGCTCACCACAGAAGGGGGCAAACACTGAAGCTTTCTTT.

This chain uses TRBV27 with TRBJ2-2; 14 nucleotides line up with TRBD2. Germline V CDR1 and CDR2: MNHEY, SMNVEV (reference sequence). CDR3 length: 18 residues. V lost 4 bases and J lost 6; bases outside the gene matches: 10. CDR3 DNA sequence: TGTGCCAGCAGTTCGGTGACAGGGACTAGCGGGAGTCCCGGGGAGCTGTTTTTT. Amino acids: CASSSVTGTSGSPGELFF.

The V gene is TRBV7-2, the J gene TRBJ2-3, with D tentatively TRBD2 (7 bases). Trimming stripped 3 bases from V and 4 bases from J, with 14 bases between. The length of the CDR3 is 15 residues. The germline CDR1 and CDR2 sequences are SGHTA and FQGNSA. Here the CDR3 reads CASSLDGGGADTQYF. CDR3 nucleotide sequence: TGTGCCAGCAGCTTGGATGGGGGGGGCGCAGATACGCAGTATTTT.

The J gene is TRBJ1-6, the V gene TRBV9; a possible D gene is TRBD1 (5 bases). This CDR3 has 17 residues. Germline V gene data show CDR1 as SGDLS and CDR2 as YYNGEE. The V gene lost 3 bases and the J gene lost 8 bases, with 21 bases spanning the gap. In DNA, the CDR3 is TGTGCCAGCAGCGGAGCTCTAGGGACGGCTGGGGATTCACCCCTCCACTTT. The encoded protein is CASSGALGTAGDSPLHF.

This clone was observed once. The rearrangement links TRBV10-3 to TRBJ2-3, with 8 bases that match TRBD1. V lost 3 bases and J lost 1; bases outside the gene matches: 9. This CDR3 is 17 amino acids long. Germline lookup yields CDR1 ENHRY and CDR2 SYGVKD. The DNA of the CDR3 is TGTGCCATCAGTGACCGCCCCCTGGACAGGGGCACAGATACGCAGTATTTT. This gives the protein CAISDRPLDRGTDTQYF.

The chain employs TRBV5-1 and TRBJ2-5; TRBD2 is a possible D gene (5 bases). Germline loops: CDR1 SGHRS, CDR2 YFSETQ. Between the trimmed V and J ends, which lost 0 bases and 4 bases, there was a span of 10 bases. The CDR3 has 14 amino acids. The CDR3, as DNA: TGCGCCAGCAGCTTGGGGGCAGGAGGAGAGACCCAGTACTTC. Its protein is CASSLGAGGETQYF.

The gene calls are TRBV7-9 and TRBJ1-4; D unclear. CDR3 size: 16 residues. Trimming took 6 bases from V and 3 from J, leaving 17 bases between them. The germline CDR1 and CDR2 sequences are SEHNR and FQNEAQ (reference sequence). CDR3: CASSTADRVPNEKLFF. The CDR3 nucleotides read TGTGCCAGCAGTACAGCGGATAGGGTTCCTAATGAAAAACTGTTTTTT.